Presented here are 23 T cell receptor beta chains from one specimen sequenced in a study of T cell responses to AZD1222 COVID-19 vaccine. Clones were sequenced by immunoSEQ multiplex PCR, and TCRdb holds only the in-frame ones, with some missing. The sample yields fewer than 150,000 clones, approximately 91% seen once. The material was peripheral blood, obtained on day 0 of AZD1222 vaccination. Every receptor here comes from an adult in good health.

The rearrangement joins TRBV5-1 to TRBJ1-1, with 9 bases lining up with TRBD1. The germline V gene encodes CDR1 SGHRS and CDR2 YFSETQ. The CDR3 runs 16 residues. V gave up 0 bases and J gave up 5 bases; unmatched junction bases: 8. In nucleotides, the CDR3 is TGCGCCAGCAGCTTGGTGGCACAGGGGGCGCGGACTGAAGCTTTCTTT. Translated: CASSLVAQGARTEAFF.

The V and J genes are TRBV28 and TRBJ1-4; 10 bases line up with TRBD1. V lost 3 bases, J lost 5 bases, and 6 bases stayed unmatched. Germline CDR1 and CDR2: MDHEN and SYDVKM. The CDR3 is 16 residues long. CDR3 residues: CASSFMGQGRNEKLFF. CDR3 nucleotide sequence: TGTGCCAGCAGTTTTATGGGACAGGGGCGCAATGAAAAACTGTTTTTT.

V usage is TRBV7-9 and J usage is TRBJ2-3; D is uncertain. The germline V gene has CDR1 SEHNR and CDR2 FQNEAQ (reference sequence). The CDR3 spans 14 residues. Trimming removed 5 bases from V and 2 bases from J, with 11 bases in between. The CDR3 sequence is CASSPLMTTDTQYF. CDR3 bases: TGTGCCAGCAGCCCACTTATGACCACAGATACGCAGTATTTT.

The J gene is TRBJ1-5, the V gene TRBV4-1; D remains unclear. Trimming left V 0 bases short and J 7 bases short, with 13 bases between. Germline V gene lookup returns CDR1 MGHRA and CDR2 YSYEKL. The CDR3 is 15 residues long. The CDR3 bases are TGCGCCAGCAGCCAAGATCACCGGGTCGGGCAGCCCCAGCATTTT. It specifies CASSQDHRVGQPQHF.

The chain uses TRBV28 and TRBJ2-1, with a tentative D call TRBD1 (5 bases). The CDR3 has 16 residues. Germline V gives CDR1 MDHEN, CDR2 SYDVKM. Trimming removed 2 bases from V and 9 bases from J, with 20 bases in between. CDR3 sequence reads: CASSLRGAASFGEQFF. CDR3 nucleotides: TGTGCCAGCAGTTTAAGGGGTGCGGCCTCCTTTGGTGAGCAGTTCTTC.

CDR3 nucleotide sequence: TGTGCCAGCAGTGGACAGGGAGTAAGCGAGACCCAGTACTTC. Translating gives CASSGQGVSETQYF. This chain joins TRBV2 and TRBJ2-5; 7 positions agree with TRBD1. Trimming cost V 4 bases and J 5 bases; bases outside gene matches: 7. There are 14 residues in the CDR3. Germline values: CDR1 SNHLY, CDR2 FYNNEI.

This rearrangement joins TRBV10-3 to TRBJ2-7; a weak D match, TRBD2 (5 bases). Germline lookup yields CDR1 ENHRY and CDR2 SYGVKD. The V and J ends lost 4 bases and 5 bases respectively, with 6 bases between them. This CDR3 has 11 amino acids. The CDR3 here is CAISGRDEQYF. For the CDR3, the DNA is TGTGCCATCAGTGGGCGGGACGAGCAGTACTTC.

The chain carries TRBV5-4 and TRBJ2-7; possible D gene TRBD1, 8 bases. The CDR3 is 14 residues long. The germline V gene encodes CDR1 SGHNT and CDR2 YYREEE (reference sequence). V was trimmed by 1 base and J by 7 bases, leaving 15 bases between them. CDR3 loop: CASSLQGAGGEQYF. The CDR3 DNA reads TGTGCCAGCAGCTTGCAGGGGGCCGGGGGGGAGCAGTACTTC.

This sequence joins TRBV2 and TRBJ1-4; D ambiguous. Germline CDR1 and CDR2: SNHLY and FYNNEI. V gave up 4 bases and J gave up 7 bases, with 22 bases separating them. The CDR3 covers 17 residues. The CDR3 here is CASSVSGGLMPAEKLFF. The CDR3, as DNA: TGTGCCAGCAGTGTCAGTGGAGGTCTTATGCCGGCTGAAAAACTGTTTTTT. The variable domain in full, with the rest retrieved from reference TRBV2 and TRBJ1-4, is EPEVTQTPSHQVTQMGQEVILRCVPISNHLYFYWYRQILGQKVEFLVSFYNNEISEKSEIFDDQFSVERPDGSNFTLKIRSTKLEDSAMYFCASSVSGGLMPAEKLFFGSGTQLSVL.

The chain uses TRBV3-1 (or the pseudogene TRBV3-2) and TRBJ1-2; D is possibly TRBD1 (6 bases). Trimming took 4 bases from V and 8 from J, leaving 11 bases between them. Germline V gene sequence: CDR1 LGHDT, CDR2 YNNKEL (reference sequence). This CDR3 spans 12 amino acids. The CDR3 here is CASSLRQDGYTF. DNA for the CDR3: TGTGCCAGCAGCCTCAGACAGGACGGCTACACCTTC.

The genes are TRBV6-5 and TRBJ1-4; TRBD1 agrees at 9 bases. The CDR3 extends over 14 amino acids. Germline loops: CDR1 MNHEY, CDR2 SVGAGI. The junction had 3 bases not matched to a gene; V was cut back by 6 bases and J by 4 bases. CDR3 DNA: TGTGCCAGCAGGGGGACAGGGATTAATGAAAAACTGTTTTTT. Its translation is CASRGTGINEKLFF.

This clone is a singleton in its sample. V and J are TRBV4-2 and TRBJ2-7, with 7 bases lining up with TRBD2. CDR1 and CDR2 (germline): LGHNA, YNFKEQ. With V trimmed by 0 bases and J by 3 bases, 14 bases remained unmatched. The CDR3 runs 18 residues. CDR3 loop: CASSQEWSPVGRYYEQYF. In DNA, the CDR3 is TGTGCCAGCAGCCAAGAATGGTCCCCTGTCGGGAGGTACTACGAGCAGTACTTC.

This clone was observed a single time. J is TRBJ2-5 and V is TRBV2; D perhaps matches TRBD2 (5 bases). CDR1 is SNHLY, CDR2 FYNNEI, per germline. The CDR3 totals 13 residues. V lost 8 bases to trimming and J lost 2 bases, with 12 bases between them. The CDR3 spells CASRRLAQETQYF. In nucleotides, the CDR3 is TGTGCCAGCCGAAGGCTAGCACAAGAGACCCAGTACTTC.

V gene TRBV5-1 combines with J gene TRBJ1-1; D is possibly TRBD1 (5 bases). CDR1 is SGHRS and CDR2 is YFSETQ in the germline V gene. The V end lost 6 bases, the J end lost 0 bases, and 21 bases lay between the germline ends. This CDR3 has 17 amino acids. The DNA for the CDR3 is TGCGCCAGCACCAAAGCAGAGATAGGGACCGTGAACACTGAAGCTTTCTTT. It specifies CASTKAEIGTVNTEAFF.

The CDR3 DNA follows: TGTGCCAGCAGGTCGACATACGCTAACTATGGCTACACCTTC. It is translated as CASRSTYANYGYTF. The chain has TRBV6-5 and TRBJ1-2; the D is unclear. V lost 6 bases, J lost 0 bases, and 11 bases lay in between. Germline CDR1 is MNHEY and CDR2 is SVGAGI. The CDR3 sequence is 14 residues long.

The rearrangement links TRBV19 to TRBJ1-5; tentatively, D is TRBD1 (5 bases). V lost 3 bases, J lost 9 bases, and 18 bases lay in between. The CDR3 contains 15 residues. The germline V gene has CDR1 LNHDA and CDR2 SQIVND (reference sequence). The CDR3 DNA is TGTGCCAGTAGTATTTTTGGGGCAGGATTACGGCCCCAGCATTTT. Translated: CASSIFGAGLRPQHF. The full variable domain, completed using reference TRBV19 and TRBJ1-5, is DGGITQSPKYLFRKEGQNVTLSCEQNLNHDAMYWYRQDPGQGLRLIYYSQIVNDFQKGDIAEGYSVSREKKESFPLTVTSAQKNPTAFYLCASSIFGAGLRPQHFGDGTRLSIL.

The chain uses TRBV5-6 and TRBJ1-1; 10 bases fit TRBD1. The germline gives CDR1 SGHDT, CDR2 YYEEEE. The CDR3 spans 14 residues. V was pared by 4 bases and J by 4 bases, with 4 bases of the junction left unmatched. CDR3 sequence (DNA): TGTGCCAGCAGCGGGGACAGGGGAGCCACTGAAGCTTTCTTT. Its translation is CASSGDRGATEAFF.

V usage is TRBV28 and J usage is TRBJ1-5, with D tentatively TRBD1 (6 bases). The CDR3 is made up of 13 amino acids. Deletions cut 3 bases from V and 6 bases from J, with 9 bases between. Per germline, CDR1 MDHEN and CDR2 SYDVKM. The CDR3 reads CASSLGGFQPQHF. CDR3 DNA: TGTGCCAGCAGTTTGGGGGGCTTTCAGCCCCAGCATTTT. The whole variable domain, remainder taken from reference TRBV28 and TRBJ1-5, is DVKVTQSSRYLVKRTGEKVFLECVQDMDHENMFWYRQDPGLGLRLIYFSYDVKMKEKGDIPEGYSVSREKKERFSLILESASTNQTSMYLCASSLGGFQPQHFGDGTRLSIL.

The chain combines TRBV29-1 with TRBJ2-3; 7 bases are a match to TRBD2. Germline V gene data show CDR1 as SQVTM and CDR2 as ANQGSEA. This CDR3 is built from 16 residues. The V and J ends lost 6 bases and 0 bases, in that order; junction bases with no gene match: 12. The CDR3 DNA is TGCAGCGTCGGCTCGGTGACTAGCCTAAGCACAGATACGCAGTATTTT. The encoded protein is CSVGSVTSLSTDTQYF.

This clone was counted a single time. CDR3 sequence: CSVGLAGGPTGELFF. The CDR3, as DNA: TGCAGCGTCGGACTAGCGGGAGGGCCCACCGGGGAGCTGTTTTTT. The chain links TRBV29-1 to TRBJ2-2, with 15 bases aligning to TRBD2. V was clipped by 6 bases and J by 4 bases; unmatched bases: 3. The germline V gene has CDR1 SQVTM and CDR2 ANQGSEA. The CDR3 extends over 15 amino acids.

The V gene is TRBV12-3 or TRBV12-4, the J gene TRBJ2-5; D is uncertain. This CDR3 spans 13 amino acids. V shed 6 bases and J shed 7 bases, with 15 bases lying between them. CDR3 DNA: TGTGCCAGCAGCCCTGCTACAAGAGGGACCCAGTACTTC. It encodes CASSPATRGTQYF.

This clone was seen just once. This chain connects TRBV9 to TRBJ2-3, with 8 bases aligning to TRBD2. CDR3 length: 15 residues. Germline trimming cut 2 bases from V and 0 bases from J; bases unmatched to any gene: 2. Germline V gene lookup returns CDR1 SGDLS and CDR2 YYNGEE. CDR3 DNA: TGTGCCAGCAGCGTTAGCGGGGCTAGCACAGATACGCAGTATTTT. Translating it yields CASSVSGASTDTQYF.

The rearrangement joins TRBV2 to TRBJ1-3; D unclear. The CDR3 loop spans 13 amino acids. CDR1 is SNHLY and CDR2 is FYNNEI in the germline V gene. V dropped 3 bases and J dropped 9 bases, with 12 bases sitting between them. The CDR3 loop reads CASSDGPLSTIYF. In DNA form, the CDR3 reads TGTGCCAGCAGTGACGGTCCTTTAAGCACCATATATTTT.